This TCR beta chain was observed in a study of cytotoxic CD8 clonotypes in ibrutinib-treated CLL. Study outcomes and limitations: Private clonotypes, not public ones, expanded at ibrutinib response. Samples from sustained-remission and progressing patients were taken at different times.

Of note for this clone: Antigen: not known.

Assay used: immunoSEQ multiplex PCR; TCRdb lists only in-frame clones, some missing. The table includes about 200,000 clones, 70% detected once. The clonotype comes from a human donor with chronic lymphocytic leukemia. This sample comprised PBMCs, obtained after 12 months of ibrutinib treatment.

DNA of the CDR3: TGTGCCAGCAGCCAAGTAAGGACAGCCAACACTGAAGCTTTCTTT. Protein product: CASSQVRTANTEAFF. The chain is built from TRBV4-2 and TRBJ1-1; tentatively, D is TRBD1 (6 bases). This CDR3 region has 15 residues. The germline CDR1 and CDR2 sequences are LGHNA and YNFKEQ. V lost 1 base, J lost 2 bases, and 11 bases lay in between.